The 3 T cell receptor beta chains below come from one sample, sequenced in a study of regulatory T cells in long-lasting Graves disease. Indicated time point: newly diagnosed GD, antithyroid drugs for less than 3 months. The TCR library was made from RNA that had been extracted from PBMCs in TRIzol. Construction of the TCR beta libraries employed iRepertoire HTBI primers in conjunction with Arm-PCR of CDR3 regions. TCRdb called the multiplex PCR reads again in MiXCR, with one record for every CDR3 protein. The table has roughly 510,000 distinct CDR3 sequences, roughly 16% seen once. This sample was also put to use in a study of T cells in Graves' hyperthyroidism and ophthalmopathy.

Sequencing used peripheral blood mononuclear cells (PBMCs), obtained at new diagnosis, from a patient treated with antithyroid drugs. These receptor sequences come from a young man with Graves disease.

The chain's CDR3 is CASSNRLTRATYNEQFF. CDR3 nucleotide sequence: TGTGCCAGCAGCAATCGACTGACCCGGGCGACCTACAATGAGCAGTTCTTC. The gene calls are TRBV7-3 and TRBJ2-1, with D hard to call. The CDR3 totals 17 residues. Germline V CDR1 and CDR2: SGHTA, FQGTGA. Trimming stripped 5 bases from V and 2 bases from J, with 19 bases between.

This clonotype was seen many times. CDR3 sequence (DNA): TGTGCCAGCAGTTTACAGGGGGGGGGCAGGGAGCAGTTCTTC. It translates to CASSLQGGGREQFF. The chain joins TRBV28 to TRBJ2-5; D is possibly TRBD1 or TRBD2 (7 bases each). The last part of the DNA fits TRBJ2-1 better; the J call may be wrong. The CDR3 length is 14 residues. Germline loops: CDR1 MDHEN, CDR2 SYDVKM.

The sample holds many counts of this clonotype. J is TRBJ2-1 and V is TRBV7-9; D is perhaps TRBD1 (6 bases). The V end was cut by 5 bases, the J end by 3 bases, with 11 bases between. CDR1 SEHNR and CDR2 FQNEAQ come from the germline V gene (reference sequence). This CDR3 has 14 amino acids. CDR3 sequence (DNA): TGTGCCAGCAGCCCACCACAGGGCTACAATGAGCAGTTCTTC. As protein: CASSPPQGYNEQFF.